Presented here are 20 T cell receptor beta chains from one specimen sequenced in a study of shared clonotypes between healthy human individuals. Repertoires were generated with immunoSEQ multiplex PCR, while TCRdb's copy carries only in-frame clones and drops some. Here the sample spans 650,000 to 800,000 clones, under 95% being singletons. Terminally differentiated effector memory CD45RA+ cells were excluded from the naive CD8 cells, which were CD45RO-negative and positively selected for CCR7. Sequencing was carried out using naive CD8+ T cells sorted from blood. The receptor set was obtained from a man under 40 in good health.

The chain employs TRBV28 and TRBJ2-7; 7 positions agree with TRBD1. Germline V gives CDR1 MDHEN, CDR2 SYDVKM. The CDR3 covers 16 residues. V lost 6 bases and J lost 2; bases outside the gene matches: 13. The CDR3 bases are TGTGCCAGCAGCTCCCTTAGCCCGGGACAGCCCTACGAGCAGTACTTC. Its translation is CASSSLSPGQPYEQYF.

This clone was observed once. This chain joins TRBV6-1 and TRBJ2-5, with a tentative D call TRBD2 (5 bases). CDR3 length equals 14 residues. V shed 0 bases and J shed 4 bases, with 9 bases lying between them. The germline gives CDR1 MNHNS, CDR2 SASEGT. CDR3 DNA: TGTGCCAGCAGTGAAGCGGGAGTGTCAGAGACCCAGTACTTC. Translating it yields CASSEAGVSETQYF.

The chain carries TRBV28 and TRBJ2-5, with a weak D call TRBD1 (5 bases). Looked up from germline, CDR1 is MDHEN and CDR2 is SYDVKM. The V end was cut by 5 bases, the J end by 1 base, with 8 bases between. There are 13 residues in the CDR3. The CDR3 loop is CASSPTAQETQYF. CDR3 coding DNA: TGTGCCAGCAGTCCGACAGCCCAAGAGACCCAGTACTTC.

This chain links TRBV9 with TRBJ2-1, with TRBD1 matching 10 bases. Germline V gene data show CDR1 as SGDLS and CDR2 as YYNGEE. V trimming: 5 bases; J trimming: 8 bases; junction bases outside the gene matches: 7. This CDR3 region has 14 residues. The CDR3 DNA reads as TGTGCCAGCAGAGGCGACAGGGGGCCGGATGAGCAGTTCTTC. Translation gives CASRGDRGPDEQFF.

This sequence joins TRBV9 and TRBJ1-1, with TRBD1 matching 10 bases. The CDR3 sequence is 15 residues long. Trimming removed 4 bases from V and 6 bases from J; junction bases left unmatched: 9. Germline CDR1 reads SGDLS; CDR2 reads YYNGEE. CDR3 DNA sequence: TGTGCCAGCAGCCCTCGGACAGGGGGTTCCCCTGAAGCTTTCTTT. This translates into CASSPRTGGSPEAFF.

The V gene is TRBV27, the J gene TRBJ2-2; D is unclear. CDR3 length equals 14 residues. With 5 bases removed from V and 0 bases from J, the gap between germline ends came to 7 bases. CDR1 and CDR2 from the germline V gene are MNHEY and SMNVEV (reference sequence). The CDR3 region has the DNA TGTGCCAGCAGTGCCCAGGCGAACACCGGGGAGCTGTTTTTT. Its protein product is CASSAQANTGELFF.

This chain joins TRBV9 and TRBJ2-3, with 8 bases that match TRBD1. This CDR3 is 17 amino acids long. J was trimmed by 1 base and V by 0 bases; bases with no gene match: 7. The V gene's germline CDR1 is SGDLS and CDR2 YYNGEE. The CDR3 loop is CASSVGGRGPRTDTQYF. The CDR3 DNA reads TGTGCCAGCAGCGTAGGGGGCAGGGGGCCGCGCACAGATACGCAGTATTTT.

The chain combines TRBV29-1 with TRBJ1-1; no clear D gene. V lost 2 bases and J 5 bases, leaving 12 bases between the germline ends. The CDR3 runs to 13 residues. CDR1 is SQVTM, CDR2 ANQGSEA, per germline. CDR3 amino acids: CSVEKGRATEAFF. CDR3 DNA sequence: TGCAGCGTTGAAAAGGGAAGGGCAACTGAAGCTTTCTTT.

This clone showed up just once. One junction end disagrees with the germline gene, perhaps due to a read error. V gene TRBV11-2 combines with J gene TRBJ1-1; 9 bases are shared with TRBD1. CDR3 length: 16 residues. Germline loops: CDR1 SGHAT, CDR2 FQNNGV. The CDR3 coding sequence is TGTGCCAGCAGCTTAGGCGGGACAGGGTCGAACGCTGAAGCTTTCTTT. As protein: CASSLGGTGSNAEAFF.

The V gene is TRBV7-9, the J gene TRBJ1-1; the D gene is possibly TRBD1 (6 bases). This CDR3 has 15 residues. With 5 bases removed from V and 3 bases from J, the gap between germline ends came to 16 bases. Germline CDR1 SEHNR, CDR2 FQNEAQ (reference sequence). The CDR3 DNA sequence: TGTGCCAGCAGCCAAAAACAGGGAATACACACTGAAGCTTTCTTT. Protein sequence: CASSQKQGIHTEAFF.

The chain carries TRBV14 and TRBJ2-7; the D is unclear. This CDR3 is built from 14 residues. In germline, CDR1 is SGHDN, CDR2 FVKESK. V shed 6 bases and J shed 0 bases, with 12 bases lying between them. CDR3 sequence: CASSLYSGSYEQYF. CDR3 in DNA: TGTGCCAGCAGTCTCTACTCCGGCTCCTACGAGCAGTACTTC.

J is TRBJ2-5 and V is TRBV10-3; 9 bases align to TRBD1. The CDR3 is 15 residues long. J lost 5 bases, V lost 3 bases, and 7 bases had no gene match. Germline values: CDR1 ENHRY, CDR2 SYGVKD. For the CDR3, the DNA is TGTGCCATCAGTGACCCGGGACAGGGATGGGAGACCCAGTACTTC. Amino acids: CAISDPGQGWETQYF.

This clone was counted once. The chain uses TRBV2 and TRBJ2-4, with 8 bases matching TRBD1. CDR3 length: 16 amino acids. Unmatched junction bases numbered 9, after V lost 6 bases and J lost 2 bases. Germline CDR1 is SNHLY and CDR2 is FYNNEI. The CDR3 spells CASRDPGGLTKNIQYF. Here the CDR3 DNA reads TGTGCCAGCAGAGATCCAGGGGGCCTGACCAAAAACATTCAGTACTTC.

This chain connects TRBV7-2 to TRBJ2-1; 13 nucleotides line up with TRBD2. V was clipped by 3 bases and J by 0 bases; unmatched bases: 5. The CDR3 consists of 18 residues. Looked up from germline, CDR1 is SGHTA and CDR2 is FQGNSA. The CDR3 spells CASSLTSGRPSSYNEQFF. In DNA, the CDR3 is TGTGCCAGCAGCTTGACTAGCGGGAGGCCGAGCTCCTACAATGAGCAGTTCTTC. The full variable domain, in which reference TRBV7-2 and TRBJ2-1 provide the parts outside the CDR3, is GAGVSQSPSNKVTEKGKDVELRCDPISGHTALYWYRQSLGQGLEFLIYFQGNSAPDKSGLPSDRFSAERTGGSVSTLTIQRTQQEDSAVYLCASSLTSGRPSSYNEQFFGPGTRLTVL.

The CDR3 sequence is CASSSPLGIAGQNNEQFF. The CDR3 DNA sequence: TGTGCCAGCAGCTCCCCCTTGGGGATAGCGGGGCAAAACAATGAGCAGTTCTTC. This chain uses TRBV7-9 with TRBJ2-1; TRBD2 aligns across 8 bases. The CDR3 has 18 amino acids. After removal of 4 bases from V and 5 bases from J, the junction contained 16 bases not matched to a gene. The germline V gene has CDR1 SEHNR and CDR2 FQNEAQ (reference sequence).

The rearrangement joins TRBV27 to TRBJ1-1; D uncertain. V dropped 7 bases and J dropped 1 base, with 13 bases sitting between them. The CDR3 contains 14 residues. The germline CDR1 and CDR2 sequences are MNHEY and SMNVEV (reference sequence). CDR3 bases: TGTGCCAGCACCCCTTTAAGAGGGAACACTGAAGCTTTCTTT. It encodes CASTPLRGNTEAFF.

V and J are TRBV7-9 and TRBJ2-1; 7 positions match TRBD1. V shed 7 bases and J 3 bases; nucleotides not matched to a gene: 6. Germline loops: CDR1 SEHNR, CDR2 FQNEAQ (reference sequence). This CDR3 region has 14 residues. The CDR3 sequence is CASNHRDSYNEQFF. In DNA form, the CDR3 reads TGTGCCAGCAACCACCGGGACAGCTACAATGAGCAGTTCTTC.

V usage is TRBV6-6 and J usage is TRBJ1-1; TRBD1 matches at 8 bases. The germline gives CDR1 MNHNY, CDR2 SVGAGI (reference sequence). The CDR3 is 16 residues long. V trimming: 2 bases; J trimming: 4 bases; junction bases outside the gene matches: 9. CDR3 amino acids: CASSYPDRARGTEAFF. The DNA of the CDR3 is TGTGCCAGCAGTTACCCGGACAGGGCGAGGGGCACTGAAGCTTTCTTT.

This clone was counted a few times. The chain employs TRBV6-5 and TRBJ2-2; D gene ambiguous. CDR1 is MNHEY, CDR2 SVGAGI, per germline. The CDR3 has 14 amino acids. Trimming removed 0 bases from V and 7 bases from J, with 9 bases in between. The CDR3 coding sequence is TGTGCCAGCAGTTACTCGATAGGTAGCGGGGAGCTGTTTTTT. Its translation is CASSYSIGSGELFF.

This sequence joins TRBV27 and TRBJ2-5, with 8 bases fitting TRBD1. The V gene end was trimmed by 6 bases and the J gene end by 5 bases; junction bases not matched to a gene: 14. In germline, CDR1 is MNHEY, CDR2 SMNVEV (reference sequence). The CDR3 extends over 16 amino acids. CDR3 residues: CASSTTDRGVYETQYF. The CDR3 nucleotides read TGTGCCAGCAGCACGACCGACAGGGGAGTTTATGAGACCCAGTACTTC.